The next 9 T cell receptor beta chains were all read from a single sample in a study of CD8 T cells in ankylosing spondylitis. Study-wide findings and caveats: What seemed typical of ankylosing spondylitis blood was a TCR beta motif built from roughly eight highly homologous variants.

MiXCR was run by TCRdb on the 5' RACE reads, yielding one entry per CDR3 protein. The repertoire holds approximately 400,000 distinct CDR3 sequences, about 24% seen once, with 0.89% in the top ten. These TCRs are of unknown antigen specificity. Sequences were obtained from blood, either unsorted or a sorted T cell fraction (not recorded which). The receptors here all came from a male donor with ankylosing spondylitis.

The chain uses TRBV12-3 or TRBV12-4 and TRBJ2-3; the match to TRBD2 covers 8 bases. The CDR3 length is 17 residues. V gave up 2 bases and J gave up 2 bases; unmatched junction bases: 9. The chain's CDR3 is CASSLTSGNGITDTQYF. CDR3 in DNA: TGTGCCAGCAGTTTAACTAGCGGAAACGGAATCACAGATACGCAGTATTTT.

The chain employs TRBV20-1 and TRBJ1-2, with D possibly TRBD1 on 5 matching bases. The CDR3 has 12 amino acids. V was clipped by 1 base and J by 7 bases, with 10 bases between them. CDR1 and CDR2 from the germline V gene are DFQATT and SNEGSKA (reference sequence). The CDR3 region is CSARGGSAGYTF. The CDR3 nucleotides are TGCAGTGCTAGAGGGGGGTCGGCTGGCTACACCTTC.

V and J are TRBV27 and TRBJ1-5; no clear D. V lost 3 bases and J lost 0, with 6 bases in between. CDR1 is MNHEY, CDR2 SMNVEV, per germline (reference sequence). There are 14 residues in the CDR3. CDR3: CASSFQYSNQPQHF. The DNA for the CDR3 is TGTGCCAGCAGTTTTCAGTATAGCAATCAGCCCCAGCATTTT.

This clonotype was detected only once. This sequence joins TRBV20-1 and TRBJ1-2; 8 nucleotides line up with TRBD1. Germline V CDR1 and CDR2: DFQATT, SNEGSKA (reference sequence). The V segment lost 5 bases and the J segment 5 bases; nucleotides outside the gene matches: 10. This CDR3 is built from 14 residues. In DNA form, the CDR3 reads TGCAGTGCTTCCCCGGACAGGGAGGATTATGGCTACACCTTC. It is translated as CSASPDREDYGYTF.

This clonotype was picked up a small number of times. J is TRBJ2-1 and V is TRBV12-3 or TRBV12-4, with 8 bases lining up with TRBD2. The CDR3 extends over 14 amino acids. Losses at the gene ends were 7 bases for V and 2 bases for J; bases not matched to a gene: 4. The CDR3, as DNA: TGTGCCAGCATCGCGGGAGGCGCCTACAATGAGCAGTTCTTC. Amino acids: CASIAGGAYNEQFF.

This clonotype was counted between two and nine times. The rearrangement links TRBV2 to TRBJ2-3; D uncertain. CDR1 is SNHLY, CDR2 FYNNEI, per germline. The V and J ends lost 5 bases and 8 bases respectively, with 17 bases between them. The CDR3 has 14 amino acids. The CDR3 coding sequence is TGTGCCAGCAGTCCAGAGGTCTTTTTTGGTACGCAGTATTTT. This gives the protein CASSPEVFFGTQYF.

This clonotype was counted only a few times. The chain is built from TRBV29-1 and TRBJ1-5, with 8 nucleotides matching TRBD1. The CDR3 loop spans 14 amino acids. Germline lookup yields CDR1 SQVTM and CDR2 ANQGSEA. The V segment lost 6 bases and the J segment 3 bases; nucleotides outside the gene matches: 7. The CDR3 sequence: CSVLDRDSNQPQHF. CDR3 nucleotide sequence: TGCAGCGTCTTGGACAGGGACTCCAATCAGCCCCAGCATTTT.

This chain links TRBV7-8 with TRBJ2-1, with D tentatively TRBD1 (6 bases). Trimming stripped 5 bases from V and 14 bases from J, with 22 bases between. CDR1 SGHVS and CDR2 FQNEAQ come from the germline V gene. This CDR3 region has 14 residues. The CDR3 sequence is CASSPGWQRTEKFF. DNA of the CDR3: TGTGCCAGCAGCCCAGGCTGGCAGCGGACAGAGAAGTTCTTC. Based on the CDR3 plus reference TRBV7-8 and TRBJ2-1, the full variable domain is GAGVSQSPRYKVAKRGQDVALRCDPISGHVSLFWYQQALGQGPEFLTYFQNEAQLDKSGLPSDRFFAERPEGSVSTLKIQRTQQEDSAVYLCASSPGWQRTEKFFGPGTRLTVL.

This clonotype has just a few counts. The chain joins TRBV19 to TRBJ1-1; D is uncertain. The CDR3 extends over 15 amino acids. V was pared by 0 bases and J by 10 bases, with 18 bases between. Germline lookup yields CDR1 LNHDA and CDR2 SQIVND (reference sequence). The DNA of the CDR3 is TGTGCCAGTAGTATAGATCCCCGACCAACAACGGGAGCTTTCTTT. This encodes CASSIDPRPTTGAFF.